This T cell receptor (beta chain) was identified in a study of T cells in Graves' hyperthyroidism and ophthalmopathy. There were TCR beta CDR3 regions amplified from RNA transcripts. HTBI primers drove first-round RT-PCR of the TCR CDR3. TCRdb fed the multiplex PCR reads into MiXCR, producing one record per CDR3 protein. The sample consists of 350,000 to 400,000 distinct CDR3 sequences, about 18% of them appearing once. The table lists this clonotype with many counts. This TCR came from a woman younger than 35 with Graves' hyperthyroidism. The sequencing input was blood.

The CDR3 sequence: CASRRSGVGYTF. Written as DNA, the CDR3 is TGTGCCAGCAGACGATCGGGTGTCGGCTACACCTTC. The rearrangement joins TRBV11-2 to TRBJ1-2; D is ambiguous. V lost 6 bases to trimming and J lost 8 bases, with 13 bases between them. This CDR3 is built from 12 residues. Per germline, CDR1 SGHAT and CDR2 FQNNGV. Filled out from reference TRBV11-2 and TRBJ1-2, the complete variable domain reads EAGVAQSPRYKIIEKRQSVAFWCNPISGHATLYWYQQILGQGPKLLIQFQNNGVVDDSQLPKDRFSAERLKGVDSTLKIQPAKLEDSAVYLCASRRSGVGYTFGSGTRLTVV.